This T cell receptor beta chain comes out of a study of T cell responses to AZD1222 COVID-19 vaccine. Study-wide findings and caveats: Donors were chiefly white British, with a greater number of females, and clonal diversity was perhaps underestimated. Among AZD1222 vaccinees, only six or seven were seropositive at baseline.

Concerning this clone itself: What it binds is unknown.

Produced via immunoSEQ multiplex PCR; TCRdb's table is partial and in-frame only. The sample includes under 200,000 clones, around 94% of them seen just once. This TCR derives from an adult in good health. Source: peripheral blood, taken on day 0 of AZD1222 vaccination.

CDR3 region: CASSSKPGLNGYTF. In nucleotides, the CDR3 is TGTGCCAGCAGCTCAAAACCGGGGCTCAATGGCTACACCTTC. This rearrangement joins TRBV11-2 to TRBJ1-2, with D possibly TRBD1 on 5 matching bases. Germline CDR1 and CDR2: SGHAT and FQNNGV. Trimming left V 4 bases short and J 6 bases short, with 15 bases between. The CDR3 has 14 amino acids.